This T cell receptor beta chain was obtained from a study of T-cell memory formation after mild COVID-19. Study-wide points: Confirmation was lacking for SARS-CoV-2 specificity of second-wave clones that peaked on day 37. Contracting clones, day 15 to 85, had balanced CD4/CD8, and later expanders favored CD4+.

Germline V lookup: CDR1 MNHEY, CDR2 SVGEGT. The length of the CDR3 is 16 residues. V lost 3 bases and J lost 4; bases outside the gene matches: 7. This clonotype was detected only a few times. Its antigen is currently unknown. TCRdb used MiXCR to reprocess the 5' RACE reads, holding one entry per CDR3 protein. The sample yields 150,000 to 200,000 distinct CDR3 sequences, about 15% seen once. The chain uses TRBV6-2 or TRBV6-3 and TRBJ2-1; 9 nucleotides match TRBD2. The sequence was obtained from an adult woman who had mild COVID-19 (a few samples of this study predate the infection). Cell type and time point are not known. The sample was PBMCs or a T cell subset sorted from them (not recorded which). CDR3 nucleotide sequence: TGTGCCAGCAGTTATGGTATCAGCGGGGGGTACAATGAGCAGTTCTTC. Its protein is CASSYGISGGYNEQFF.